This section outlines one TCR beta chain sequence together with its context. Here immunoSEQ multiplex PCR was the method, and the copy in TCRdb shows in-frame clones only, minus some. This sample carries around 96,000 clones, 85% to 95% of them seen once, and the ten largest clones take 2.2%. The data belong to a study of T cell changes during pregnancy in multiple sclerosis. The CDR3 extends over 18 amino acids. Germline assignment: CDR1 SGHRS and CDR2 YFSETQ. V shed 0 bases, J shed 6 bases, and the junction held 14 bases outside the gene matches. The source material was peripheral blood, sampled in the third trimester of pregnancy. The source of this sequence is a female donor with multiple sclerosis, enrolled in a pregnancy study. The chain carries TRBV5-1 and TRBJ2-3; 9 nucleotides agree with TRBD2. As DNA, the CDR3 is TGCGCCAGCAGCTTGGGCGCATTTCGCGGGAGGGGGGCTGATACGCAGTATTTT. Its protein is CASSLGAFRGRGADTQYF.